This T cell receptor beta chain was sequenced during a study of T cells in Graves' hyperthyroidism and ophthalmopathy. Newly diagnosed hyperthyroidism, duration under 2 months, in patients aged 18 to 65. For the diagnoses, clinical symptoms, serum thyroxine and TRAb, thyroid ultrasound and orbital computed tomography were used. The CDR3 extends over 16 amino acids. Per the germline V gene, CDR1 is MNHNS and CDR2 is SASEGT. V dropped 7 bases and J dropped 6; count of bases not matched to a gene: 9. The study, taken as a whole, reports: Blood held most thyroid clonotypes expanded above 0.001 frequency. Ophthalmopathy was distinguished from stable hyperthyroidism by 13 V-J signatures.

The sample holds a few counts of this clonotype. Its specificity is not known. TCR beta CDR3 region amplification was performed from RNA transcripts. The HTBI set primed first-round TCR CDR3 RT-PCR. TCRdb ran MiXCR on the multiplex PCR reads and lists one entry per CDR3 protein. The data contain some 500,000 distinct CDR3 sequences, 13% to 15% of them seen just once; the ten biggest clones take up less than 20%. Input material: blood. V and J are TRBV6-1 and TRBJ2-2, with 12 bases identical to TRBD2. This receptor was identified in a woman aged 18-29 years with Graves' hyperthyroidism. CDR3 bases: TGTGCCAGCACCCTGACCGGGACTAGCGGGCCCGGGGAGCTGTTTTTT. Residues: CASTLTGTSGPGELFF.